Detailed here is one TCR beta chain. The data originate from a study of shared clonotypes between healthy human individuals. Study details: Per-donor plates numbered three CD4 naive, three CD4 memory, two CD8 naive and one CD8 memory.

Repertoires were generated with immunoSEQ multiplex PCR, while TCRdb's copy carries only in-frame clones and drops some. The sample shows roughly 1,500,000 clones, approximately 98% of them seen only once. The sequenced sample was naive CD4+ T cells sorted from blood. Subset here: CD45RA+ positively selected. The TCR comes from a man between 25 and 39 years old in good health.

CDR3 sequence: CASSTEIKSGEQYF. The CDR3 bases are TGCGCCAGCAGCACGGAGATTAAATCGGGGGAGCAGTACTTC. The chain recombines TRBV5-1 with TRBJ2-7, with a weak D call TRBD2 (5 bases). CDR1 and CDR2 from the germline V gene are SGHRS and YFSETQ. This CDR3 region has 14 residues. V dropped 4 bases and J dropped 7 bases, with 18 bases sitting between them. Full variable domain (remainder filled in from reference TRBV5-1 and TRBJ2-7): KAGVTQTPRYLIKTRGQQVTLSCSPISGHRSVSWYQQTPGQGLQFLFEYFSETQRNKGNFPGRFSGRQFSNSRSEMNVSTLELGDSALYLCASSTEIKSGEQYFGPGTRLTVT.